This T cell receptor beta chain was identified during a study of T cell responses to AZD1222 COVID-19 vaccine. Study-wide findings and caveats: Donors, mostly white British, included more females; clonal diversity was possibly underestimated.

This clone was found a few times. Its antigen is unknown. Repertoires were generated with immunoSEQ multiplex PCR, while TCRdb's copy carries only in-frame clones and drops some. The table shows roughly 150,000 clones, with more than 75% occurring only once. V lost 7 bases, J lost 0 bases, and 9 bases stayed unmatched. Germline CDR1 and CDR2: LNHDA and SQIVND (reference sequence). This CDR3 region has 16 residues. The receptor's source is an adult in good health. This chain uses TRBV19 with TRBJ1-5; TRBD1 aligns across 7 bases. Sequenced material: peripheral blood, taken on day 0 of AZD1222 vaccination. DNA of the CDR3: TGTGCCAGTATCGGGGGACAGCCCTATAGCAATCAGCCCCAGCATTTT. This sequence encodes CASIGGQPYSNQPQHF. The entire variable domain, with the rest obtained from reference TRBV19 and TRBJ1-5, is as follows: DGGITQSPKYLFRKEGQNVTLSCEQNLNHDAMYWYRQDPGQGLRLIYYSQIVNDFQKGDIAEGYSVSREKKESFPLTVTSAQKNPTAFYLCASIGGQPYSNQPQHFGDGTRLSIL.